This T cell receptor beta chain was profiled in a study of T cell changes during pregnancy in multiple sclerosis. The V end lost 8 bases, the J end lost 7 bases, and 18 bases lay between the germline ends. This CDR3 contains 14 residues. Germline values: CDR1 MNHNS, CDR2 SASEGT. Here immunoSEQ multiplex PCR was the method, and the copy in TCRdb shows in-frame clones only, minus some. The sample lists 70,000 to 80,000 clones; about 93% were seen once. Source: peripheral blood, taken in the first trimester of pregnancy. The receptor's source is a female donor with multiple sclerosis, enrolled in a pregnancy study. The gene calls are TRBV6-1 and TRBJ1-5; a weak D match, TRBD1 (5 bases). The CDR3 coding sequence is TGTGCCAGCGGCACCCGACAGCCGTCGCAGCCCCAGCATTTT. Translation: CASGTRQPSQPQHF.